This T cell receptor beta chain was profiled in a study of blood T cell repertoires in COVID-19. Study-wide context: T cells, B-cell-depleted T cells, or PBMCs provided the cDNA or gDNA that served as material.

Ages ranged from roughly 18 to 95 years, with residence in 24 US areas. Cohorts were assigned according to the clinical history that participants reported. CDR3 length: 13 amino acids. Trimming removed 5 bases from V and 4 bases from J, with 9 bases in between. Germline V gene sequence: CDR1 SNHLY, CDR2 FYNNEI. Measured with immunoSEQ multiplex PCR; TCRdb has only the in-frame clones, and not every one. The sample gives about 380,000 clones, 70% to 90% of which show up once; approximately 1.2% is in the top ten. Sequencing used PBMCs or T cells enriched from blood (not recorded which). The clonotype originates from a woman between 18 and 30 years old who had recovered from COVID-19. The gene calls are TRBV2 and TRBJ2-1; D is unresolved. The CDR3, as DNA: TGTGCCAGCAGTACCTACCCTTACAATGAGCAGTTCTTC. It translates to CASSTYPYNEQFF.